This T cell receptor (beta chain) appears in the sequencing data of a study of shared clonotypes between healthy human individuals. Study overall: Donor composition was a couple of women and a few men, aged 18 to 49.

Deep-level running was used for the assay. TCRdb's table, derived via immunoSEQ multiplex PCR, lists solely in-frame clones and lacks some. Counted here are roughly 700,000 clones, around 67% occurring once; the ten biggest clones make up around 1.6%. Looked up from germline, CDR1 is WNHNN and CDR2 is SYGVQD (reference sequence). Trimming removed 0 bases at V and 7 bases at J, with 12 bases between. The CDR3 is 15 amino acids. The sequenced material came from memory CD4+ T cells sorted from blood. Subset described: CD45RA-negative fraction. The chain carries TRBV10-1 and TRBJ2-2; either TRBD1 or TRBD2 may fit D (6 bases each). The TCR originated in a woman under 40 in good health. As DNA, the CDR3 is TGCGCCAGCAGTGAGTCTCGGGGGCTGAGCGGGGAGCTGTTTTTT. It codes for CASSESRGLSGELFF.